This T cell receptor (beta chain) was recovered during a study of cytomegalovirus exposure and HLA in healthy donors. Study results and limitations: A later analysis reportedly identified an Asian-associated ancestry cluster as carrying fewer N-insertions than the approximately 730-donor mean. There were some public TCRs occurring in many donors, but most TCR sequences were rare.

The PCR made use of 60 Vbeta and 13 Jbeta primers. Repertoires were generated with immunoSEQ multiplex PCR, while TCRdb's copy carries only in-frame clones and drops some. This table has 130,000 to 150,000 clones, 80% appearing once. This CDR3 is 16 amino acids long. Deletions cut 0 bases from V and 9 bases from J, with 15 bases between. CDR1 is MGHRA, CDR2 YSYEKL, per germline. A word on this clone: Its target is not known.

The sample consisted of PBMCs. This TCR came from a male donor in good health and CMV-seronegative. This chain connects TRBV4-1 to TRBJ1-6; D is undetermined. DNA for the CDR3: TGCGCCAGCAGCCAAGAGCTTCCGGGATCCAGTTCACCCCTCCACTTT. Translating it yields CASSQELPGSSSPLHF.